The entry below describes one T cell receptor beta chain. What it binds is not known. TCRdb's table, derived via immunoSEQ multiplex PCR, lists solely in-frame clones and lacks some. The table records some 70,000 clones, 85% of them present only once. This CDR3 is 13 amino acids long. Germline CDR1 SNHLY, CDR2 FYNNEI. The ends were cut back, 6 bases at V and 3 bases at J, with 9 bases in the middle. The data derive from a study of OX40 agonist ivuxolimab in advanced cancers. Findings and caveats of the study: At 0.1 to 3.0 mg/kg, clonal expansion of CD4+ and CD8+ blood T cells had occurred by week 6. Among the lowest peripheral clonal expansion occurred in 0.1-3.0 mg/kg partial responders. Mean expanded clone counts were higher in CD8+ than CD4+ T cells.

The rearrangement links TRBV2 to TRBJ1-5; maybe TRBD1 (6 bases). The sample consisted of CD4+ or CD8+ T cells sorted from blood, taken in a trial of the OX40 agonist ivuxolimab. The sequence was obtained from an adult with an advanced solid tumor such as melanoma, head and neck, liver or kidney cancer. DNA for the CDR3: TGTGCCAGCAGACGGGACAACAATCAGCCCCAGCATTTT. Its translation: CASRRDNNQPQHF.